Below are 23 T cell receptor beta chains sequenced from a single sample in a study of CD8 T cells in Susac syndrome. Random hexamers were used to reverse transcribe the RNA input (about 0.5 to 1 ug). Using its own MiXCR run on the immunoSEQ multiplex PCR reads, TCRdb lists one record per CDR3 protein. The table has about 400,000 distinct CDR3 sequences, approximately 85% seen once; the top ten hold around 0.12%. Material for sequencing was CD8+ T cells from PBMCs. Receptor source: a human donor with multiple sclerosis.

This chain connects TRBV28 to TRBJ1-1; tentative D call: TRBD1 (6 bases). Trimming removed 10 bases at V and 0 bases at J, with 15 bases between. The CDR3 has 14 residues. The germline CDR1 and CDR2 sequences are MDHEN and SYDVKM. CDR3 DNA: TGTGCCACCTTTTCTAGGGGGGTGAACACTGAAGCTTTCTTT. Translating it yields CATFSRGVNTEAFF.

This clonotype was seen once. The rearrangement uses TRBV4-1 and TRBJ2-5; 11 bases agree with TRBD2. CDR3 length: 15 amino acids. Germline CDR1 MGHRA, CDR2 YSYEKL. Trimming cost V 4 bases and J 5 bases; bases outside gene matches: 6. CDR3 nucleotide sequence: TGCGCCAGCAGCCCGACTAGCGGGACGGGGGAGACCCAGTACTTC. It translates to CASSPTSGTGETQYF.

The chain has TRBV5-1 and TRBJ2-3; the D gene is possibly TRBD2 (7 bases). CDR1 and CDR2 from the germline V gene are SGHRS and YFSETQ. Trimming pared 0 bases from V and 8 bases from J, leaving 16 bases between. The CDR3 covers 15 residues. The CDR3 loop reads CASSLEGGEAGTQYF. In DNA, the CDR3 is TGCGCCAGCAGCTTGGAAGGGGGGGAGGCCGGTACGCAGTATTTT. The full variable domain, rest sourced from reference TRBV5-1 and TRBJ2-3, is KAGVTQTPRYLIKTRGQQVTLSCSPISGHRSVSWYQQTPGQGLQFLFEYFSETQRNKGNFPGRFSGRQFSNSRSEMNVSTLELGDSALYLCASSLEGGEAGTQYFGPGTRLTVL.

The chain employs TRBV7-9 and TRBJ2-3; D not certain. V was cut by 10 bases and J by 6 bases, with 26 bases left in between. This CDR3 comprises 16 residues. The germline gives CDR1 SEHNR, CDR2 FQNEAQ (reference sequence). The chain's CDR3 is CATLTLGPQDMDTQYF. CDR3 nucleotide sequence: TGTGCCACCTTGACCCTAGGGCCGCAAGATATGGATACGCAGTATTTT.

This chain connects TRBV4-1 to TRBJ2-7, with 8 nucleotides matching TRBD2. Germline V CDR1 and CDR2: MGHRA, YSYEKL. The CDR3 has 15 residues. J was trimmed by 6 bases and V by 1 base; bases with no gene match: 8. The CDR3 DNA is TGCGCCAGCAGCCAAGGAGCGGGAGCCTTCGGCGAGCAGTACTTC. Protein sequence: CASSQGAGAFGEQYF.

The chain combines TRBV20-1 with TRBJ2-7; either TRBD1 or TRBD2 may supply D (5 bases each). The germline gives CDR1 DFQATT, CDR2 SNEGSKA (reference sequence). V lost 0 bases and J lost 2, with 14 bases in between. The CDR3 contains 15 residues. This CDR3 is CSARDVRDATYEQYF. The CDR3 nucleotides read TGCAGTGCTAGAGATGTCCGGGACGCTACCTACGAGCAGTACTTC.

This clonotype was seen once. The gene calls are TRBV9 and TRBJ2-3, with 8 bases lining up with TRBD2. The length of the CDR3 is 15 residues. V was clipped by 3 bases and J by 4 bases; unmatched bases: 7. Looked up from germline, CDR1 is SGDLS and CDR2 is YYNGEE. CDR3 DNA: TGTGCCAGCAGCGATGCGGGAGGAGGGGCAGATACGCAGTATTTT. As protein: CASSDAGGGADTQYF. Filled out from reference TRBV9 and TRBJ2-3, the complete variable domain reads DSGVTQTPKHLITATGQRVTLRCSPRSGDLSVYWYQQSLDQGLQFLIQYYNGEERAKGNILERFSAQQFPDLHSELNLSSLELGDSALYFCASSDAGGGADTQYFGPGTRLTVL.

The chain combines TRBV7-9 with TRBJ1-1; no firm D call. The CDR3 runs 12 residues. CDR1 and CDR2 from the germline V gene are SEHNR and FQNEAQ (reference sequence). The V end was cut by 11 bases, the J end by 0 bases, with 10 bases between. The CDR3 DNA follows: TGTGCCGTAGAACGTATGAACACTGAAGCTTTCTTT. Protein product: CAVERMNTEAFF.

This clonotype occurred a few times. This chain connects TRBV11-2 to TRBJ1-1; the D is unclear. Germline CDR1 and CDR2: SGHAT and FQNNGV. V was cut by 10 bases and J by 7 bases, with 13 bases left in between. The CDR3 is 11 residues long. The CDR3 sequence: CATTETSEAFF. Written as DNA, the CDR3 is TGTGCCACCACAGAAACTAGTGAAGCTTTCTTT.

The CDR3 here is CAYGLTDQQFF. CDR3 sequence (DNA): TGTGCCTACGGCTTGACGGACCAGCAGTTCTTC. The J gene is TRBJ2-1, the V gene TRBV30, with D uncertain. Trimming took off 7 bases at V and 11 bases at J, with 15 bases between the two ends. The CDR3 spans 11 residues. CDR1 and CDR2 from the germline V gene are GTSNPN and SVGIG (reference sequence).

The chain has TRBV6-1 and TRBJ2-3, with no clear D. The CDR3 contains 13 residues. Germline CDR1 and CDR2: MNHNS and SASEGT. V was pared by 3 bases and J by 1 base, with 5 bases between. The CDR3: CASSEQGTDTQYF. The CDR3 region has the DNA TGTGCCAGCAGTGAGCAGGGCACAGATACGCAGTATTTT.

This rearrangement joins TRBV28 to TRBJ2-3; 12 nucleotides align to TRBD2. From germline, CDR1 is MDHEN and CDR2 SYDVKM. CDR3 length: 17 residues. Losses at the gene ends were 10 bases for V and 6 bases for J; bases not matched to a gene: 17. CDR3 protein: CATQGELAGGIGDTQYF. In DNA, the CDR3 is TGTGCCACGCAGGGGGAACTAGCGGGAGGCATCGGGGATACGCAGTATTTT.

The chain uses TRBV4-1 and TRBJ2-7; D is possibly TRBD1 or TRBD2 (5 bases each). V was shortened by 1 base and J by 2 bases, with 12 bases between the two germline ends. The CDR3 spans 15 residues. CDR1 MGHRA and CDR2 YSYEKL come from the germline V gene. CDR3 amino acids: CASSQVGAPTYEQYF. CDR3 nucleotides: TGCGCCAGCAGCCAAGTCGGGGCCCCGACCTACGAGCAGTACTTC.

The rearrangement links TRBV5-4 to TRBJ1-3, with 9 bases that match TRBD1. Germline values: CDR1 SGHNT, CDR2 YYREEE (reference sequence). This CDR3 is 14 amino acids long. The junction had 5 bases not matched to a gene; V was cut back by 3 bases and J by 7 bases. CDR3 DNA sequence: TGTGCCAGCAGCTCGGGGACAGGGTTTAACACCATATATTTT. Its translation: CASSSGTGFNTIYF.

The rearrangement links TRBV19 to TRBJ2-1; no firm D call. Germline loops: CDR1 LNHDA, CDR2 SQIVND (reference sequence). The CDR3 length is 16 residues. Trimming removed 5 bases from V and 2 bases from J, with 16 bases in between. CDR3 region: CASSLDLYGAYNEQFF. Here the CDR3 DNA reads TGTGCCAGTAGTCTCGATTTATACGGAGCCTACAATGAGCAGTTCTTC. The complete variable domain, with remaining parts taken from reference TRBV19 and TRBJ2-1, reads DGGITQSPKYLFRKEGQNVTLSCEQNLNHDAMYWYRQDPGQGLRLIYYSQIVNDFQKGDIAEGYSVSREKKESFPLTVTSAQKNPTAFYLCASSLDLYGAYNEQFFGPGTRLTVL.

J is TRBJ1-1 and V is TRBV27; D is uncertain. CDR3 length: 16 amino acids. Germline V gene data show CDR1 as MNHEY and CDR2 as SMNVEV (reference sequence). The V end was cut by 0 bases, the J end by 0 bases, with 11 bases between. The CDR3 coding sequence is TGTGCCAGCAGTTTATCAATTCAGCCCATGAACACTGAAGCTTTCTTT. Translating gives CASSLSIQPMNTEAFF.

This chain links TRBV12-3 or TRBV12-4 with TRBJ1-4; D gene ambiguous. The length of the CDR3 is 15 residues. The V end lost 6 bases, the J end lost 5 bases, and 16 bases lay between the germline ends. CDR3 in DNA: TGTGCCAGCAGAACCTATGAGGGAACGAATGAAAAACTGTTTTTT. As protein: CASRTYEGTNEKLFF.

J is TRBJ2-5 and V is TRBV27; a weak D match, TRBD1 (5 bases). With 2 bases removed from V and 2 bases from J, the gap between germline ends came to 12 bases. This CDR3 has 15 residues. CDR1 and CDR2 (germline): MNHEY, SMNVEV (reference sequence). In DNA form, the CDR3 reads TGTGCCAGCAGTTTAAAGACCGGACATCAAGAGACCCAGTACTTC. Amino acids: CASSLKTGHQETQYF.

The V call is TRBV4-1, the J call TRBJ2-1; the match to TRBD2 covers 11 bases. The length of the CDR3 is 16 residues. From germline, CDR1 is MGHRA and CDR2 YSYEKL. J gave up 6 bases and V 4 bases, and 8 bases lay outside the gene matches. Here the CDR3 reads CASSRNSGRATNEQFF. The DNA for the CDR3 is TGCGCCAGCAGCCGTAATAGCGGGAGGGCCACCAATGAGCAGTTCTTC.

The chain has TRBV20-1 and TRBJ2-7; D is undetermined. The CDR3 length is 13 residues. Trimming cost V 6 bases and J 0 bases, with 12 bases left between them. Germline CDR1 is DFQATT and CDR2 is SNEGSKA (reference sequence). The CDR3 reads CSATTRSSYEQYF. DNA for the CDR3: TGCAGTGCAACCACCAGGAGCTCCTACGAGCAGTACTTC.

The rearrangement links TRBV5-6 to TRBJ2-1, with TRBD2 identical over 13 bases. The V segment lost 0 bases and the J segment 7 bases; nucleotides outside the gene matches: 4. Germline V CDR1 and CDR2: SGHDT, YYEEEE. The CDR3 runs 16 residues. The CDR3 reads CASSLETSGRWNEQFF. DNA of the CDR3: TGTGCCAGCAGCTTGGAGACTAGCGGGAGGTGGAATGAGCAGTTCTTC.

This rearrangement joins TRBV6-5 to TRBJ1-2; 9 bases are shared with TRBD1. Looked up from germline, CDR1 is MNHEY and CDR2 is SVGAGI. The V and J ends lost 0 bases and 3 bases, in that order; junction bases with no gene match: 2. The CDR3 is made up of 15 amino acids. The CDR3 here is CASSYSTGGDYGYTF. The CDR3 region has the DNA TGTGCCAGCAGTTACTCGACAGGGGGAGACTATGGCTACACCTTC.

J is TRBJ2-7 and V is TRBV13; possibly TRBD1 or TRBD2 for D (5 bases each). Germline CDR1 PRHDT, CDR2 FYEKMQ (reference sequence). CDR3 length: 13 amino acids. The V end was cut by 3 bases, the J end by 6 bases, with 12 bases between. CDR3 residues: CASSFGTGPEQYF. The CDR3, as DNA: TGTGCCAGCAGCTTCGGGACCGGCCCCGAGCAGTACTTC.